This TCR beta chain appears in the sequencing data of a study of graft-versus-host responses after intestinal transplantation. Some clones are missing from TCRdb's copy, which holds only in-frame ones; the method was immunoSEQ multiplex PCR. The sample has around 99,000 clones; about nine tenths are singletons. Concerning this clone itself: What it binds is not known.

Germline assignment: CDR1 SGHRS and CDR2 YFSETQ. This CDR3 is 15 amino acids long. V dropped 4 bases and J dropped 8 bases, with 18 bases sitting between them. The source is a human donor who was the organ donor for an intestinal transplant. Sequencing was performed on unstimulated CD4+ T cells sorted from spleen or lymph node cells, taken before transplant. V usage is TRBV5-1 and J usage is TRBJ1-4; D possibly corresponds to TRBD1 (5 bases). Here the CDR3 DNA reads TGCGCCAGCAGCGCGGCGGTAGGGCGGGGCGAAAAACTGTTTTTT. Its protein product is CASSAAVGRGEKLFF. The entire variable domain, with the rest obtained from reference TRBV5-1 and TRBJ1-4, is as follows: KAGVTQTPRYLIKTRGQQVTLSCSPISGHRSVSWYQQTPGQGLQFLFEYFSETQRNKGNFPGRFSGRQFSNSRSEMNVSTLELGDSALYLCASSAAVGRGEKLFFGSGTQLSVL.